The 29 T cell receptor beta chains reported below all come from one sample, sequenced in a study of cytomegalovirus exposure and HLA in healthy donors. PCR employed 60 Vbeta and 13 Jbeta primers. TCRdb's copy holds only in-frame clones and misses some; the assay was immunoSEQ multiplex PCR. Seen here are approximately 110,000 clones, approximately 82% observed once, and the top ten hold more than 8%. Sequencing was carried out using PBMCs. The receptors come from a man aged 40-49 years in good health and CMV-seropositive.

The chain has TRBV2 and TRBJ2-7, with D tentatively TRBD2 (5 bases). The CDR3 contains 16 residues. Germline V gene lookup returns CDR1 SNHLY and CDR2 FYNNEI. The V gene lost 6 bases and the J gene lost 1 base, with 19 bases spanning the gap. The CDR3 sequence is CASRPLIGVSSYEQYF. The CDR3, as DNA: TGTGCCAGCAGGCCCCTTATCGGGGTGTCGTCCTACGAGCAGTACTTC.

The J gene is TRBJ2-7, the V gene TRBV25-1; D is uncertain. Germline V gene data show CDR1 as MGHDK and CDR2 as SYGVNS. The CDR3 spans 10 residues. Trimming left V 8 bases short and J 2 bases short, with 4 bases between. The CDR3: CASLPYEQYF. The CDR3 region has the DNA TGTGCCAGCCTACCCTACGAGCAGTACTTC.

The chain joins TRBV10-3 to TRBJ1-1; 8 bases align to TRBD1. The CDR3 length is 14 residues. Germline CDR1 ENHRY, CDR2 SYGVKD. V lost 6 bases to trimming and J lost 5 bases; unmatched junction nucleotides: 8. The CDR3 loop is CAISRGQATTEAFF. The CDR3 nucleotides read TGTGCCATCAGCCGGGGACAGGCCACGACTGAAGCTTTCTTT.

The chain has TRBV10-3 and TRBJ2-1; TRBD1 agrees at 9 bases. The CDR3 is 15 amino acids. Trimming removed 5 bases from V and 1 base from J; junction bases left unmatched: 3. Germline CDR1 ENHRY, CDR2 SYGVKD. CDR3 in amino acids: CAISSTGGSYNEQFF. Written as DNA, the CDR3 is TGTGCCATCAGTTCGACAGGGGGATCCTACAATGAGCAGTTCTTC.

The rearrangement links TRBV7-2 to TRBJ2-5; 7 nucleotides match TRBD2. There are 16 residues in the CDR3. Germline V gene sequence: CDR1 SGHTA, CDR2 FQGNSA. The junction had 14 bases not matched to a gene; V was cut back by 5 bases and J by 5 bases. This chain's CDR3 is CASSRREGPPGETQYF. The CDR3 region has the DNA TGTGCCAGCAGCCGGAGGGAGGGGCCCCCGGGGGAGACCCAGTACTTC. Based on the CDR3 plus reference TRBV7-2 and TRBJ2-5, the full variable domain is GAGVSQSPSNKVTEKGKDVELRCDPISGHTALYWYRQSLGQGLEFLIYFQGNSAPDKSGLPSDRFSAERTGGSVSTLTIQRTQQEDSAVYLCASSRREGPPGETQYFGPGTRLLVL.

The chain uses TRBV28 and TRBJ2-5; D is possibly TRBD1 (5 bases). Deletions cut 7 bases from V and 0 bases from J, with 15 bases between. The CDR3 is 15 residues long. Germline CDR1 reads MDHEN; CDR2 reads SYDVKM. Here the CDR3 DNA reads TGTGCCAGCAAAAAAGGGGTGTCGTACCAAGAGACCCAGTACTTC. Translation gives CASKKGVSYQETQYF. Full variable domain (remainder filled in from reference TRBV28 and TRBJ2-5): DVKVTQSSRYLVKRTGEKVFLECVQDMDHENMFWYRQDPGLGLRLIYFSYDVKMKEKGDIPEGYSVSREKKERFSLILESASTNQTSMYLCASKKGVSYQETQYFGPGTRLLVL.

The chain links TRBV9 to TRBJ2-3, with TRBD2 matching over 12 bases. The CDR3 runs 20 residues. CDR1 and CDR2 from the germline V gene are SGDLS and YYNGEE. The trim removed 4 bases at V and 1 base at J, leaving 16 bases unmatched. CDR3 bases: TGTGCCAGCAGCCGCACCGGACTAGCGGGGATTAGAGAACGCACAGATACGCAGTATTTT. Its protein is CASSRTGLAGIRERTDTQYF.

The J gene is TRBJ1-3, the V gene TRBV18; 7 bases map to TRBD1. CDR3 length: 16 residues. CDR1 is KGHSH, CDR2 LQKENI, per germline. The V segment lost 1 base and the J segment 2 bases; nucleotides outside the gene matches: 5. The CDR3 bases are TGTGCCAGCTCACCACAACCGACAGGGACTGGAAACACCATATATTTT. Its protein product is CASSPQPTGTGNTIYF.

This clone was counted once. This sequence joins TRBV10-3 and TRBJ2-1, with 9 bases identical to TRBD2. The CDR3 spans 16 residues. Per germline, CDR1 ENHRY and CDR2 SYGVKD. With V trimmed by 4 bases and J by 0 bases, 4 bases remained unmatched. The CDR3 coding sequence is TGTGCCATCAGTGGGGCTAGCGGGGACTCCTACAATGAGCAGTTCTTC. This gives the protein CAISGASGDSYNEQFF.

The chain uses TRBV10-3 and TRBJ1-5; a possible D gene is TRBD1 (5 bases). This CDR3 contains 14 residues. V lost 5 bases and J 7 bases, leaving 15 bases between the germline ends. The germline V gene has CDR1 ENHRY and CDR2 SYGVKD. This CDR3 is CAISIEGGAQPQHF. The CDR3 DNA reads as TGTGCCATCAGTATAGAAGGAGGGGCCCAGCCCCAGCATTTT.

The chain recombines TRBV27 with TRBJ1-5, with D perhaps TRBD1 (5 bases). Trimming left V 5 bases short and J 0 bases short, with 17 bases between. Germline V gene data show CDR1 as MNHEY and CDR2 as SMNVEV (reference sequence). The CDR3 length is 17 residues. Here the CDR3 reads CASSPQGGAYSNQPQHF. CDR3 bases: TGTGCCAGCAGTCCCCAGGGCGGAGCATATAGCAATCAGCCCCAGCATTTT.

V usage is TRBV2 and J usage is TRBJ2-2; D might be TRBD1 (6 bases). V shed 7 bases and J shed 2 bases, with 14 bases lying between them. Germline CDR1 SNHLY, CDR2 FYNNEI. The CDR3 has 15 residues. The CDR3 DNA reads TGTGCCAGCACCAGCAGGACAGTAAACACCGGGGAGCTGTTTTTT. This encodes CASTSRTVNTGELFF.

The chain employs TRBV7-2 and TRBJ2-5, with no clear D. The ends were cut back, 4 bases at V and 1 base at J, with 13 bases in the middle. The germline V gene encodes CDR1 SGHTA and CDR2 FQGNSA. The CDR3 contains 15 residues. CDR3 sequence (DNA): TGTGCCAGCAGCTCACAGAAGATGTCCCAAGAGACCCAGTACTTC. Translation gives CASSSQKMSQETQYF.

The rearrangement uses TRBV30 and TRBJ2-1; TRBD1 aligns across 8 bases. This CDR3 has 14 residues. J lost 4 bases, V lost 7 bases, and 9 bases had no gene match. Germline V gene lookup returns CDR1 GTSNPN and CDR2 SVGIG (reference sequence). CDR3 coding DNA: TGTGCCTCCCAATTCCGGGACAGGTACAATGAGCAGTTCTTC. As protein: CASQFRDRYNEQFF.

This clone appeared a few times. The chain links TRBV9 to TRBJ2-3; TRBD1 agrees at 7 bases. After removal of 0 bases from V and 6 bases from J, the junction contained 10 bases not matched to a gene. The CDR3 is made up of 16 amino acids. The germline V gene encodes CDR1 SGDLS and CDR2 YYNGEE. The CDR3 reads CASSVGGQIPGDTQYF. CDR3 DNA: TGTGCCAGCAGCGTAGGGGGACAGATACCTGGGGATACGCAGTATTTT.

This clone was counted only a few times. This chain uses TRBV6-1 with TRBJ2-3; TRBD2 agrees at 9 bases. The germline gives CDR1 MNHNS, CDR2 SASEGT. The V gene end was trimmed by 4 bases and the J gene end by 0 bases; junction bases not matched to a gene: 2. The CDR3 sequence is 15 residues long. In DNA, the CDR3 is TGTGCCAGCAGTGTCCTAGCGGGAAGCACAGATACGCAGTATTTT. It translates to CASSVLAGSTDTQYF.

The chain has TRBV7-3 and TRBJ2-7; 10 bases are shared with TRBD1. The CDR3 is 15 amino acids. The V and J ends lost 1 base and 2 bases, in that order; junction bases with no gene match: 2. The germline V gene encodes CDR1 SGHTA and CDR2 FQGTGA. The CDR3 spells CASSLRGTGAYEQYF. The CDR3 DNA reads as TGTGCCAGCAGCTTAAGGGGGACAGGGGCCTACGAGCAGTACTTC.

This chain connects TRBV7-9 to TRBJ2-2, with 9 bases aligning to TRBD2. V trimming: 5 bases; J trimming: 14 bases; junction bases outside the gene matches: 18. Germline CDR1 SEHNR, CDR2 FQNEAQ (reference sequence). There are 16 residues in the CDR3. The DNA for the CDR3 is TGTGCCAGCAGCACACAAACCGGTTATTTAGCGGGAGAACTGTTTTTT. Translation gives CASSTQTGYLAGELFF.

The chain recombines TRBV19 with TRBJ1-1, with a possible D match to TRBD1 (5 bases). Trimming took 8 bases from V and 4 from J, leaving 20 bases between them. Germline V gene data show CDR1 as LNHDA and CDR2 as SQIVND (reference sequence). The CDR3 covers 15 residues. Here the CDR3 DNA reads TGTGCCAGTCAACTTCCCGGGACTATTGCCACTGAAGCTTTCTTT. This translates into CASQLPGTIATEAFF.

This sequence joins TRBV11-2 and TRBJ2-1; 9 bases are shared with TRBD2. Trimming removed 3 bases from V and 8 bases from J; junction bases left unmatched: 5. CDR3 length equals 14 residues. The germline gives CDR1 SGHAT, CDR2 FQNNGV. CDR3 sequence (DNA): TGTGCCAGCAGCTTCGTTAGCGGGAGCGATGAGCAGTTCTTC. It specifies CASSFVSGSDEQFF.

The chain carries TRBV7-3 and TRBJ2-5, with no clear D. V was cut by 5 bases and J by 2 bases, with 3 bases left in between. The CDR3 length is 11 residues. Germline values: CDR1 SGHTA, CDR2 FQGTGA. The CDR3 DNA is TGTGCCAGCAGCCCTCAAGAGACCCAGTACTTC. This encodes CASSPQETQYF.

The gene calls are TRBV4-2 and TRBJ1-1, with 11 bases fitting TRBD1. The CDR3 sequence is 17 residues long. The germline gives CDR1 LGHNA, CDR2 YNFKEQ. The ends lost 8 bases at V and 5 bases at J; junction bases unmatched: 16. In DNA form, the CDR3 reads TGTGCCAGCTGGGCGACCGGGACAGGGGGAAGGAAGACTGAAGCTTTCTTT. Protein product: CASWATGTGGRKTEAFF.

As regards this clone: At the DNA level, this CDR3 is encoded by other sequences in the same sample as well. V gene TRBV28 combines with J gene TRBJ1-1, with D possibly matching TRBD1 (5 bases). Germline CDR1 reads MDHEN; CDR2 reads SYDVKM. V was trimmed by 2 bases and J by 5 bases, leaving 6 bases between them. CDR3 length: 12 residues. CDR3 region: CASSLRGTEAFF. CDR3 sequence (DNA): TGTGCCAGCAGTTTAAGGGGTACTGAAGCTTTCTTT. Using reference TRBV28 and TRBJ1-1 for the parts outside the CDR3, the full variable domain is DVKVTQSSRYLVKRTGEKVFLECVQDMDHENMFWYRQDPGLGLRLIYFSYDVKMKEKGDIPEGYSVSREKKERFSLILESASTNQTSMYLCASSLRGTEAFFGQGTRLTVV.

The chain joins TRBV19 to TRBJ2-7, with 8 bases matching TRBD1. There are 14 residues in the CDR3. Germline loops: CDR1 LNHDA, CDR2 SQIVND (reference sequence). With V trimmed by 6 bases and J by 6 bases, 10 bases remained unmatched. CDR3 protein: CASSVDRATFEQYF. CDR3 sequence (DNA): TGTGCCAGTAGCGTGGACAGGGCAACCTTCGAGCAGTACTTC.

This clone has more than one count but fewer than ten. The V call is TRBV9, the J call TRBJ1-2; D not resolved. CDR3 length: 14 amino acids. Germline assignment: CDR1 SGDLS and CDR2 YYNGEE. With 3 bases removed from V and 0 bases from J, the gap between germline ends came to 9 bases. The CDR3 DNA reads TGTGCCAGCAGCGGAGGGCCTTCTAACTATGGCTACACCTTC. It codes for CASSGGPSNYGYTF.

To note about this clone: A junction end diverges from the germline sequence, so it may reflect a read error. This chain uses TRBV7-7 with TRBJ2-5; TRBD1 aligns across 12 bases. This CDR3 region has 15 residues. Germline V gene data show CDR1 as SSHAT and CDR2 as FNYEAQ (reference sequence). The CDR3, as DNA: TGTGCTAGCAGCTCTGGGACAGGGGGCATCGGGACCCAGTACTTC. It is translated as CASSSGTGGIGTQYF.

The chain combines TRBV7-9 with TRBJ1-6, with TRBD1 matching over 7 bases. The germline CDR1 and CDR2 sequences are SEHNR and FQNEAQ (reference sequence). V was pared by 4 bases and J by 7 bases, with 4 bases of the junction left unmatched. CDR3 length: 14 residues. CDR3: CASSWAGGNSPLHF. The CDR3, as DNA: TGTGCCAGCAGCTGGGCAGGGGGAAATTCACCCCTCCACTTT.

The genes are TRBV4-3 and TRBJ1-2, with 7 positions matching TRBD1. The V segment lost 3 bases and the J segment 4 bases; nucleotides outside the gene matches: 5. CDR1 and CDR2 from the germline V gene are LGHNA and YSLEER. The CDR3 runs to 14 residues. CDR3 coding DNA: TGCGCCAGCAGCCATCCCGGACAGGTCTATGGCTACACCTTC. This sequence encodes CASSHPGQVYGYTF.

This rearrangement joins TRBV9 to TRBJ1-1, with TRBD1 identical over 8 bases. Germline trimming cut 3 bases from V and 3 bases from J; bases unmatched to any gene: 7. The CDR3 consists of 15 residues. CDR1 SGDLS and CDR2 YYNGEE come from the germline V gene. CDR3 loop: CASSDARGQDTEAFF. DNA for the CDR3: TGTGCCAGCAGCGACGCCAGGGGGCAGGACACTGAAGCTTTCTTT.